This T cell receptor beta chain was identified during a study of cytomegalovirus exposure and HLA in healthy donors. With 60 Vbeta and 13 Jbeta primers, the PCR was carried out. Repertoires were generated with immunoSEQ multiplex PCR, while TCRdb's copy carries only in-frame clones and drops some. The table has over 100,000 clones, about 79% seen once. The germline CDR1 and CDR2 sequences are SEHNR and FQNEAQ (reference sequence). Unmatched junction bases numbered 19, after V lost 5 bases and J lost 5 bases. The CDR3 loop spans 19 amino acids. Findings and caveats of the study: Of the V segments, some could not be distinguished, including TRBV6-2 and TRBV6-3, and were excluded. The study designated roughly 160 TCR beta chains cytomegalovirus-associated.

As concerns this clone: Its specificity is unknown.

This TCR came from a woman aged 18-30 years in good health and CMV-seropositive. This chain links TRBV7-9 with TRBJ2-1; 9 positions agree with TRBD2. The source material was PBMCs. The CDR3 DNA reads TGTGCCAGCAGCCCCCACCCTAGCGGGGCTTCCAGGGTCGACAATGAGCAGTTCTTC. This translates into CASSPHPSGASRVDNEQFF.